This TCR beta chain was captured by sequencing in a study of blood T cell repertoires in COVID-19. As for the study in general: Samples of COVID-19 (acute and convalescent) were obtained from the United States, Italy and Spain. From T cells, B-cell-depleted T cells, or PBMCs came the material, which was cDNA or gDNA.

The CDR3 is 14 residues long. V gave up 5 bases and J gave up 6 bases, with 15 bases separating them. Germline CDR1 MNHEY, CDR2 SMNVEV (reference sequence). This clone has a handful of counts. In the original processing: How many nucleated cells were present was estimated from reference gene primer amplification. Clones were sequenced by immunoSEQ multiplex PCR, and TCRdb holds only the in-frame ones, with some missing. D and trimming come from the DNA, and the V and J calls and clone size come from that table. Of approximately 330,000 clones detected, over 80% appear once; the ten largest clones hold 9.9%.

Sequencing was carried out using peripheral blood. This clonotype originated in a man under 40 with COVID-19, enrolled during active disease. The chain recombines TRBV27 with TRBJ2-3; D might be TRBD2 (5 bases). The CDR3 protein is CASSLRSGGDTQYF. CDR3 nucleotide sequence: TGTGCCAGCAGTCTCCGGTCGGGCGGGGATACGCAGTATTTT.